This T cell receptor beta chain was documented in a study of T cell responses to AZD1222 COVID-19 vaccine. The V end lost 1 base, the J end lost 0 bases, and 6 bases lay between the germline ends. Germline V gene data show CDR1 as LGHNA and CDR2 as YNFKEQ. The CDR3 covers 14 residues. The repertoire was sequenced with immunoSEQ multiplex PCR; TCRdb's copy has only in-frame clones and lacks some. Of about 72,000 clones listed, more than 75% were seen once; the top ten hold under 30%. Specimen: peripheral blood, collected on day 0 of AZD1222 vaccination. The chain is built from TRBV4-2 and TRBJ1-1; D is unresolved. The clonotype comes from an adult in good health. The CDR3 loop reads CASSQGNLNTEAFF. In DNA form, the CDR3 reads TGTGCCAGCAGCCAAGGAAACCTGAACACTGAAGCTTTCTTT.